This T cell receptor beta chain was documented in a study of cytomegalovirus exposure and HLA in healthy donors. Overall study results and limits: Within an earlier analysis, most TCR beta V segments proved productive either about 87% or about 30% of the time. As a later analysis revealed, the rate of TCR association differed by HLA locus, with DRB1 most and HLA-C fewest. Most of the CMV-associated TCR beta chains (in a later analysis) appeared to be HLA-restricted.

Points on this clone: Its antigen is still unknown.

A multiplex PCR was run with 60 Vbeta primers and 13 Jbeta primers. Profiled with immunoSEQ multiplex PCR; TCRdb holds only in-frame clones, not every one. The sample lists over 150,000 clones; approximately 74% were seen once. The sequenced sample consisted of PBMCs. The clonotype was recovered from a man between 18 and 29 years old in good health and CMV-seronegative.

For the CDR3, the DNA is TGTGCCAGCAGCTTTGGACTAGCGGGGGCCGTTGAGCAGTTCTTC. Translation gives CASSFGLAGAVEQFF. The chain joins TRBV5-4 to TRBJ2-1; TRBD2 matches at 13 bases. From germline, CDR1 is SGHNT and CDR2 YYREEE (reference sequence). This CDR3 spans 15 amino acids. Trimming at V came to 2 bases and at J to 9 bases, leaving 5 bases not matched to a gene.